This record covers a single TCR beta chain. Assay used: immunoSEQ multiplex PCR; TCRdb lists only in-frame clones, some missing. Among 30,000 or so clones listed, more than 75% were seen once. The data originate from a study of OX40 agonist ivuxolimab in advanced cancers. Study-wide background: Dose-escalation patients were diagnosed with hepatocellular carcinoma, melanoma, renal cell cancer or head and neck cancer.

Trimming removed 6 bases from V and 3 bases from J; junction bases left unmatched: 5. CDR1 KGHSH and CDR2 LQKENI come from the germline V gene. The length of the CDR3 is 14 residues. The sequence came from an adult with an advanced solid tumor such as melanoma, head and neck, liver or kidney cancer. The starting material was CD4+ or CD8+ T cells sorted from blood, obtained in a trial of the OX40 agonist ivuxolimab. The chain links TRBV18 to TRBJ1-1, with 9 bases that match TRBD1. CDR3 amino acids: CASSQQGADTEAFF. The CDR3, as DNA: TGTGCCAGCTCGCAACAGGGGGCTGACACTGAAGCTTTCTTT.